Below are 12 T cell receptor beta chains sequenced from a single sample in a study of tumor and adjacent non-tumor tissue in lung cancer. The template was RNA from unsorted bulk tissue. A modified ARM-PCR protocol with three rounds of nested PCR amplified TCRbeta. Using its own MiXCR run on the multiplex PCR reads, TCRdb lists one record per CDR3 protein. The sample consists of 60,000 to 85,000 distinct CDR3 sequences, 80% to 85% of them appearing once. Material: lung tumor tissue. Receptors originate from a woman aged 45-59 years with non-small cell lung cancer.

This rearrangement joins TRBV20-1 to TRBJ2-1; TRBD1 agrees at 9 bases. The CDR3 has 13 amino acids. Germline V gene data show CDR1 as DFQATT and CDR2 as SNEGSKA (reference sequence). V was clipped by 5 bases and J by 8 bases; unmatched bases: 7. In DNA, the CDR3 is TGCAGTGCTCCCCGGGACAGGGAAGATGAGCAGTTCTTC. Its protein product is CSAPRDREDEQFF.

A note on this clonotype: A read error may account for a junction end that differs from germline. The rearrangement links TRBV11-2 to TRBJ1-2, with no clear D. Germline values: CDR1 SGHAT, CDR2 FQNNGV. This CDR3 has 14 residues. CDR3 in DNA: TGTGCCAGCAGTTTAACACGTACTAACTATGGCTACGCTTTC. It specifies CASSLTRTNYGYAF.

The table lists this clonotype with a count of one. An end of the junction differs from the germline gene, which may be a read error. V gene TRBV10-3 combines with J gene TRBJ2-2, with D possibly being TRBD1 or TRBD2 (5 bases each). The germline CDR1 and CDR2 sequences are ENHRY and SYGVKD. The CDR3 is 10 residues long. CDR3 region: CANGAGVLFF. The CDR3 DNA is TGCGCCAACGGGGCCGGGGTGCTGTTTTTT.

Details on this clonotype: Germline and junction disagree at one end, which may indicate a read error. The rearrangement joins TRBV28 to TRBJ2-3; TRBD2 aligns across 7 bases. Germline CDR1 reads MDHEN; CDR2 reads SYDVKM. The CDR3 totals 13 residues. In DNA, the CDR3 is TGTGCCAGCGGTTTAAGGCTAGCGGATACACAGTATTTT. Translating gives CASGLRLADTQYF.

This clonotype was seen more than once but under ten times. J is TRBJ2-1 and V is TRBV9; 11 nucleotides match TRBD2. J lost 5 bases, V lost 4 bases, and 5 bases had no gene match. CDR1 and CDR2 (germline): SGDLS, YYNGEE. CDR3 length equals 15 residues. CDR3: CASSQLAGANNEQFF. For the CDR3, the DNA is TGTGCCAGCAGCCAACTAGCGGGAGCAAACAATGAGCAGTTCTTC.

Note on this clonotype: Germline is not matched at one junction end, which may reflect a read error. The J gene is TRBJ2-5, the V gene TRBV29-1; no clear D gene. CDR1 and CDR2 from the germline V gene are SQVTM and ANQGSEA. This CDR3 is 12 amino acids long. CDR3 sequence reads: CMNLGLEETQYF. As DNA, the CDR3 is TGCATGAACCTGGGCCTCGAGGAGACCCAATACTTC.

Comments on this clonotype: The junction departs from the called germline gene at one end, perhaps through a read error. V gene TRBV6-2 or TRBV6-3 combines with J gene TRBJ2-7; D call uncertain. The CDR3 has 11 residues. The germline V gene encodes CDR1 MNHEY and CDR2 SVGEGT. The CDR3 DNA reads TGTGCCAGCATTTACAACCACGAGGAGTACTTC. This encodes CASIYNHEEYF.

The gene calls are TRBV29-1 and TRBJ2-3, with 8 positions matching TRBD2. J was trimmed by 13 bases and V by 1 base; bases with no gene match: 13. This CDR3 comprises 14 residues. CDR1 and CDR2 (germline): SQVTM, ANQGSEA. The CDR3 bases are TGCAGCGTTGAAGGGAGGGCTAGCGGGCGTGGGAAGTATTTT. This codes for CSVEGRASGRGKYF.

With regard to this clonotype: The junction departs from the called germline gene at one end, perhaps through a read error. The rearrangement links TRBV11-2 to TRBJ2-5; D possibly matches TRBD1 or TRBD2 (5 bases each). From germline, CDR1 is SGHAT and CDR2 FQNNGV. The CDR3 length is 17 residues. The CDR3 reads CACSLAPKGKVQGTQNF. Written as DNA, the CDR3 is TGTGCCTGCAGCTTAGCCCCGAAGGGGAAGGTACAAGGGACCCAGAACTTC.

In regard to this clonotype: The junction departs from the called germline gene at one end, perhaps through a read error. The genes are TRBV20-1 and TRBJ2-1; D not certain. CDR3 size: 19 residues. Germline CDR1 reads DFQATT; CDR2 reads SNEGSKA (reference sequence). CDR3 coding DNA: TGCAGTGCTAGAGATAATGGCGGCGGCTTGAGCGCGTGGTGGGATGAGCAGTTCTTT. Protein sequence: CSARDNGGGLSAWWDEQFF.

The genes are TRBV11-3 and TRBJ2-2; possibly TRBD1 for D (6 bases). The CDR3 is made up of 16 amino acids. From germline, CDR1 is SGHNT and CDR2 YENEEA. V shed 5 bases and J shed 9 bases, with 22 bases lying between them. DNA of the CDR3: TGTGCCAGCAGCGACGGGACAAGGGTATCAGCCTGGGAGCTGTTTTTT. It translates to CASSDGTRVSAWELFF.

A word on this clonotype: An end of the junction does not agree with germline; a read error may underlie this. The genes are TRBV20-1 and TRBJ1-5; D remains ambiguous. CDR3 size: 16 residues. In germline, CDR1 is DFQATT, CDR2 SNEGSKA (reference sequence). The CDR3 DNA follows: TGCACTGCTATACCCCTCGGGATCTTAAGCAGTCAGCCCCAGCATTTT. Translation gives CTAIPLGILSSQPQHF.